This T cell receptor beta chain was documented in a study of blood T cells in healthy people across ages. A word on this clonotype: The antigen remains undetermined.

Combining a sample-barcoded 5' primer with a J-beta primer mix, a second PCR ran for roughly 6 to 11 cycles. TCRdb ran MiXCR on the 5' RACE reads and lists one entry per CDR3 protein. The table has 700,000 or so distinct CDR3 sequences, approximately 40% seen once. CDR3 length equals 13 residues. Germline V CDR1 and CDR2: LNHNV, YYDKDF (reference sequence). The ends were cut back, 1 base at V and 6 bases at J, with 6 bases in the middle. General observations from the study: Whereas aged donors had fewer naive CD4+ cells, long-lived donors had more of them and higher diversity. Unknown CMV status may confound age-related changes in expanded clones.

This chain uses TRBV15 with TRBJ2-2, with D unclear. The TCR comes from an elderly man in good health. Sequenced input: blood. For the CDR3, the DNA is TGTGCCACCAGCAGAGGGCTGGCCGGGGAGCTGTTTTTT. Residues: CATSRGLAGELFF.